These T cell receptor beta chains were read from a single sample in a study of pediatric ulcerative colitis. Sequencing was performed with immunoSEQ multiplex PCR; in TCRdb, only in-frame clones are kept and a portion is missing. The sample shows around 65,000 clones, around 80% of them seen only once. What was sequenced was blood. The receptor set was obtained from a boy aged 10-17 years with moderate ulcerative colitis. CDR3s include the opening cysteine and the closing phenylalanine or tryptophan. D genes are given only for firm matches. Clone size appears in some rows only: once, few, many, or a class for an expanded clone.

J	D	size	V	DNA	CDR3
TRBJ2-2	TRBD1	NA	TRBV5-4	TGTGCCAGCAGCCCGGACAGGCTAACCGGGGAGCTGTTTTTT	CASSPDRLTGELFF
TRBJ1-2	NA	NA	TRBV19	TGTGCCAGTAGTGTTGACAGATTTTTCTTGGGTGGCTACACCTTC	CASSVDRFFLGGYTF
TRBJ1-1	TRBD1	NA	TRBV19	TGTGCCAGTAGTATGGAGGGCAGGGGGTTGAACACTGAAGCTTTCTTT	CASSMEGRGLNTEAFF
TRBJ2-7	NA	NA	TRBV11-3	TGTGCCAGCAGTCAGGGCCACGAGCAGTACTTC	CASSQGHEQYF
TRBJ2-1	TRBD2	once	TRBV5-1	TGCGCCAGCAGCCCCAGCGGGGGTTACAATGAGCAGTTCTTC	CASSPSGGYNEQFF
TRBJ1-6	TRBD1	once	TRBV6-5	TGTGCCAGCAGTTATCTAGGACAGGGGGACTCACCCCTCCACTTT	CASSYLGQGDSPLHF
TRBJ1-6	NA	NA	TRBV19	TGTGCCAGTAGTATAGAGAGCGGGGCCGGGAATTCACCCCTCCACTTT	CASSIESGAGNSPLHF
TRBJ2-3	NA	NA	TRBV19	TGTGCCAGTAGCGTCACAGATACGCAGTATTTT	CASSVTDTQYF
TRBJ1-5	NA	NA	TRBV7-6	TGTGCCAGCAGCTTAACAGGGAAGGGCAATCAGCCCCAGCATTTT	CASSLTGKGNQPQHF
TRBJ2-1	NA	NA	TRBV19	TGTGCCAGTAGTATAGGTCATGAATATGCTTACAATGAGCAGTTCTTC	CASSIGHEYAYNEQFF
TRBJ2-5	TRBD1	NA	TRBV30	TGTGCCTGGAGGGACCCACCAGGGGGAGAGCAGTACTTC	CAWRDPPGGEQYF
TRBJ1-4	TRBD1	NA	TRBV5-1	TGCGCCAGCAGGCCGGGACAGATTAATGAAAAACTGTTTTTT	CASRPGQINEKLFF
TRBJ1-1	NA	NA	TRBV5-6	TGTGCCAGCAGCACCCCAAGCCTACCGGGGACTGAAGCTTTCTTT	CASSTPSLPGTEAFF
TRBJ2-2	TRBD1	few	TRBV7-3	TGTGCCAGCAGCTTTAACAGGGGTAACACCGGGGAGCTGTTTTTT	CASSFNRGNTGELFF
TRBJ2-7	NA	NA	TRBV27	TGTGCCAGCAGTTTAAAGGGGGTGGGGTACGAGCAGTACTTC	CASSLKGVGYEQYF
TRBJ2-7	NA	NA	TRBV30	TGTGCCTGGAGTGTATTTAACCGCGAGCAGTACTTC	CAWSVFNREQYF
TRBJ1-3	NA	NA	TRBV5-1	TGCGCCAGCAGCTTTTCTTCCGGGACAACTGGAAACACCATATATTTT	CASSFSSGTTGNTIYF
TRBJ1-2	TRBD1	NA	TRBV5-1	TGCGCCAGCAGCCCCTCCCAGGGGGTTAACTATGGCTACACCTTC	CASSPSQGVNYGYTF
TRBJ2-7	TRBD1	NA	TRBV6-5	TGTGCCAGCAGTTACAGAGGGACAGACTACGAGCAGTACTTC	CASSYRGTDYEQYF
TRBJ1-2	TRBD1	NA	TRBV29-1	TGCAGCGGAGAACAGGGGGCCGGAGGCTACACCTTC	CSGEQGAGGYTF
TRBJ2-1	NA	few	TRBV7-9	TGTGCCAGCAGCCTCAGGGCCCTTTACAATGAGCAGTTCTTC	CASSLRALYNEQFF
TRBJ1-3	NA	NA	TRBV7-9	TGTGCCAGCAGCTTTGGGGGAGCTGGAAACACCATATATTTT	CASSFGGAGNTIYF
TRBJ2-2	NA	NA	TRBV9	TGTGCCAGCAGCGTAGTGGAGCCCGGGGAGCTGTTTTTT	CASSVVEPGELFF
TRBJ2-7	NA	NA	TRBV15	TGTGCCACCCGGGACCAAGCTTCCTACGAGCAGTACTTC	CATRDQASYEQYF
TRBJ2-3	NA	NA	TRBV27	TGTGCCAGCAGTAGGCGGACCGCCGGGGATACGCAGTATTTT	CASSRRTAGDTQYF
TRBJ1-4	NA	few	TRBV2	TGTGCCAGCAGTGGAGCTGGGGGAGAAAAACTGTTTTTT	CASSGAGGEKLFF
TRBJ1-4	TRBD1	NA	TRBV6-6	TGTGCCAGCAGCCGACTGACAGGGGACGGTGAAAAACTGTTTTTT	CASSRLTGDGEKLFF
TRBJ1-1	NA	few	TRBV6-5	TGTGCCAGCAGTTACGGGGGGGAAGACGGAGCTTTCTTT	CASSYGGEDGAFF
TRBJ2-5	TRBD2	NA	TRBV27	TGTGCCAGCAGTCCCGGACTAGCGGGAGGGAAAGAGACCCAGTACTTC	CASSPGLAGGKETQYF
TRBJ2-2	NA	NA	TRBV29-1	TGCAGCGTTGTTCGGCGCTTTCCGAACACCGGGGAGCTGTTTTTT	CSVVRRFPNTGELFF
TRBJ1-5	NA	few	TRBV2	TGTGCCAGCAGTGAAATCAGGCAGGGCGGTCAGCCCCAGCATTTT	CASSEIRQGGQPQHF
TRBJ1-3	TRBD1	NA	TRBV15	TGTGCCACCAGCAGAGGGGACAGCTCTGGAAACACCATATATTTT	CATSRGDSSGNTIYF
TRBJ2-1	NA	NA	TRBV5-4	TGTGCCAGCAGCGCCCAGATCCCTAGGGACAATGAGCAGTTCTTC	CASSAQIPRDNEQFF
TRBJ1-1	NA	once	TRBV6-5	TGTGCCAGCAGTTTAGACAGGAAGACAATGAACACTGAAGCTTTCTTT	CASSLDRKTMNTEAFF
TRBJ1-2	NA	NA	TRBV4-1	TGCGCCAGCAGCCAGCCTTTAACAGGGAAGGACTATGGCTACACCTTC	CASSQPLTGKDYGYTF
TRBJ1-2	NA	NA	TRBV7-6	TGTGCCAGCAGCTCCCAGGTCGGGCGTGGCTACACCTTC	CASSSQVGRGYTF
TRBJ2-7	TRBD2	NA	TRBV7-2	TGTGCCAGCAGCTTAACTCTAGCGGGAGGTAGCTACGAGCAGTACTTC	CASSLTLAGGSYEQYF
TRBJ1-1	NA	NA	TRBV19	TGTGCCAGTAGTATTGGTACGGCTCTAATGAACACTGAAGCTTTCTTT	CASSIGTALMNTEAFF
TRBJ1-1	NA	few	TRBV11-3	TGTGCCAGCAGCTCCTCATTCGGGCCCGGGACTGAAGCTTTCTTT	CASSSSFGPGTEAFF
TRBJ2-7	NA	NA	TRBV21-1	TGTGCCAGCAGGGCGTACGAGCAGTACTTC	CASRAYEQYF